One and the same sample provided the 3 T cell receptor beta chains below, sequenced in a study of blood T cell repertoires in COVID-19. Sequencing used immunoSEQ multiplex PCR; TCRdb keeps in-frame clones, though not all of them. The top ten hold roughly 7.2% of the sample, which has fewer than 250,000 clones, about nine tenths seen once. The sequenced sample consisted of PBMCs or T cells enriched from blood (not recorded which). The receptors shown here come from a man aged 30-40 years in a cohort exposed to, infected with or recovered from COVID-19 (not recorded which).

This chain connects TRBV19 to TRBJ2-2; TRBD2 aligns across 10 bases. The CDR3 covers 20 residues. J lost 2 bases, V lost 4 bases, and 16 bases had no gene match. Germline V gene sequence: CDR1 LNHDA, CDR2 SQIVND (reference sequence). Written as DNA, the CDR3 is TGTGCCAGTAGTACTAGGGGGCCGGGACTAGCGCTCGTCAACACCGGGGAGCTGTTTTTT. Encoded protein: CASSTRGPGLALVNTGELFF.

Concerning this clone itself: A read error may produce the germline difference seen at one junction end. This rearrangement joins TRBV7-7 to TRBJ2-5; 8 positions agree with TRBD2. CDR1 and CDR2 (germline): SSHAT, FNYEAQ (reference sequence). The CDR3 runs 14 residues. The CDR3 is CASSPTSGQETQYF. CDR3 bases: TGTGCTAGCAGCCCCACTAGCGGTCAAGAGACCCAGTACTTC.

This chain joins TRBV10-1 and TRBJ2-2, with 9 bases aligning to TRBD2. Trimming at V came to 6 bases and at J to 8 bases, leaving 4 bases not matched to a gene. The V gene's germline CDR1 is WNHNN and CDR2 SYGVQD (reference sequence). The CDR3 consists of 13 residues. The CDR3 nucleotides read TGCGCCAGCAGCGCAGGACTAGCGGGGGAGCTGTTTTTT. It encodes CASSAGLAGELFF.